These T cell receptor beta chains were read from a single sample in a study of blood T cells in healthy people across ages. TCRdb independently ran MiXCR on the 5' RACE reads; one entry per CDR3 protein. This table has roughly 790,000 distinct CDR3 sequences, roughly two fifths appearing once. The specimen was blood. These receptors were collected from a woman in her fifties or sixties in good health. CDR3s include the opening cysteine and the closing phenylalanine or tryptophan. A D gene is named only where the DNA matches it firmly. Size values are once, few and many counts, or a class for expanded clones, and some rows have none.

v_gene: TRBV12-3/TRBV12-4
d_gene: .
j_gene: TRBJ1-4
abundance: .
CDR3nt: TGTGCCAGCAGTTCTCAGGGGCCTAATGAAAAACTGTTTTTT
CDR3aa: CASSSQGPNEKLFF

v_gene: TRBV7-2
d_gene: TRBD2
j_gene: TRBJ2-3
abundance: few
CDR3nt: TGTGCCAGCAGCTTAGGGGCTAGCGGGAACACAGATACGCAGTATTTT
CDR3aa: CASSLGASGNTDTQYF

v_gene: TRBV11-2
d_gene: TRBD1
j_gene: TRBJ1-6
abundance: few
CDR3nt: TGTGCCAGCAGCTCAAGACGCTTAGAGGTCAGGGGGGACAGGGCCCAATCACCCCTCCACTTT
CDR3aa: CASSSRRLEVRGDRAQSPLHF

v_gene: TRBV7-2
d_gene: .
j_gene: TRBJ1-5
abundance: .
CDR3nt: TGTGCCAGCAGCGTAGGGCCGGGGGGCAATCAGCCCCAGCATTTT
CDR3aa: CASSVGPGGNQPQHF

v_gene: TRBV6-5
d_gene: TRBD2
j_gene: TRBJ2-7
abundance: few
CDR3nt: TGTGCCAGCAGCATTTGGGGGGGGTTCGGGGACGAGCAGTACTTC
CDR3aa: CASSIWGGFGDEQYF

v_gene: TRBV6-6
d_gene: TRBD2
j_gene: TRBJ2-1
abundance: .
CDR3nt: TGTGCCAGCAATCCAGCGGGGGGATACAATGAGCAGTTCTTC
CDR3aa: CASNPAGGYNEQFF

v_gene: TRBV7-3
d_gene: TRBD1
j_gene: TRBJ2-5
abundance: .
CDR3nt: TGTGCCAGCAGCACGCTAGGGACAGGTAGCCAAGAGACCCAGTACTTC
CDR3aa: CASSTLGTGSQETQYF

v_gene: TRBV6-2/TRBV6-3
d_gene: .
j_gene: TRBJ2-5
abundance: .
CDR3nt: TGTGCCAACAGTTACGTCTTTTCTGGCGAGACCCAGTACTTC
CDR3aa: CANSYVFSGETQYF

v_gene: TRBV25-1
d_gene: .
j_gene: TRBJ1-1
abundance: .
CDR3nt: TGTGCCAGCAGTGCCTCGGGATTCTACTTGAATGTTTTCTTT
CDR3aa: CASSASGFYLNVFF

v_gene: TRBV20-1
d_gene: .
j_gene: TRBJ2-7
abundance: .
CDR3nt: TGCAGTGCTAGAGCCCCCTCACGGACCTACGAGCAGTACTTC
CDR3aa: CSARAPSRTYEQYF

v_gene: TRBV6-1
d_gene: .
j_gene: TRBJ1-2
abundance: once
CDR3nt: TGTGCCAGCAGTGAAGCAGACAGGCCTAGTCGCTACACCTTC
CDR3aa: CASSEADRPSRYTF